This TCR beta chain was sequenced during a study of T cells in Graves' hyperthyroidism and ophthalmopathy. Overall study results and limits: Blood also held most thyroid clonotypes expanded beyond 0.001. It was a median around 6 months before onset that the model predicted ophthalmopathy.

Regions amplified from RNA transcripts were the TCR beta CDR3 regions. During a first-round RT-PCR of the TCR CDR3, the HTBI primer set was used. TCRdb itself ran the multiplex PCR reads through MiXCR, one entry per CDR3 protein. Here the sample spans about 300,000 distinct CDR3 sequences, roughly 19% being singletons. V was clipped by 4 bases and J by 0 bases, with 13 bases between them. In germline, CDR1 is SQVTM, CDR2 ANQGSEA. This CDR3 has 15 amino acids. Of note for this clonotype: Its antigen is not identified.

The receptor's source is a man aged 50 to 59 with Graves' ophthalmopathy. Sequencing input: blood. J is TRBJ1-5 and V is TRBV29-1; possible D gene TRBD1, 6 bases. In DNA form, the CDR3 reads TGCAGCGTTGCCCTAGGACAGAATAGCAATCAGCCCCAGCATTTT. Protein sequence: CSVALGQNSNQPQHF.